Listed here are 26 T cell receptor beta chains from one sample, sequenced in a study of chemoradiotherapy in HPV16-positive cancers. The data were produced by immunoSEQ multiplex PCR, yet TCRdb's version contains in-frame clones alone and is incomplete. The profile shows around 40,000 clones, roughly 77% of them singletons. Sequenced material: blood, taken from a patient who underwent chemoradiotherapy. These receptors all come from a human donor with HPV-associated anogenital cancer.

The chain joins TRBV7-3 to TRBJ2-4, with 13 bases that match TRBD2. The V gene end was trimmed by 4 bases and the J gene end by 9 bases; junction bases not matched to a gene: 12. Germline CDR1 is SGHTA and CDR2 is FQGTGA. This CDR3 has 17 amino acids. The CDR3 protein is CASSSALAGGRIGIQYF. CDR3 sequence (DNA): TGTGCCAGCAGCTCAGCACTAGCGGGGGGGCGTATCGGCATTCAGTACTTC.

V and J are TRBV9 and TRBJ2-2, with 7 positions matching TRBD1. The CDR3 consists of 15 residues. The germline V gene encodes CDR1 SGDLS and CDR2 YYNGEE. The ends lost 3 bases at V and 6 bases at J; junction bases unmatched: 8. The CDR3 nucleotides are TGTGCCAGCAGCGGCCGGGACAGCAGGGCCGGGGAGCTGTTTTTT. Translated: CASSGRDSRAGELFF.

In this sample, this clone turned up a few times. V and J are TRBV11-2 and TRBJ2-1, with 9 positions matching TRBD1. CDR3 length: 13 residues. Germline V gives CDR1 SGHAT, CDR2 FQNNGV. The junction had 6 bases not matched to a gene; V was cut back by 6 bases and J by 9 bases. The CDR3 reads CASRRTGGAEQFF. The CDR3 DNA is TGTGCCAGCAGACGAACAGGGGGCGCTGAGCAGTTCTTC.

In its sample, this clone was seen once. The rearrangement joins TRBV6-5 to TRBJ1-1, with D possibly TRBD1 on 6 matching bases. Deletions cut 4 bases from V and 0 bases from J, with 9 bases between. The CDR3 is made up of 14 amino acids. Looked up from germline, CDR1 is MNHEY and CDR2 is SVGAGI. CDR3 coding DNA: TGTGCCAGCAGTTTGGGGGGCGTGAACACTGAAGCTTTCTTT. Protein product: CASSLGGVNTEAFF.

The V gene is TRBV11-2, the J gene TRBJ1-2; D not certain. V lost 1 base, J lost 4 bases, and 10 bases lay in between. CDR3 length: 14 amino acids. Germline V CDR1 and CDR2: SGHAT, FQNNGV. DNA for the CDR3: TGTGCCAGCAGCTTAGTCGATCCGATCTATGGCTACACCTTC. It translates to CASSLVDPIYGYTF.

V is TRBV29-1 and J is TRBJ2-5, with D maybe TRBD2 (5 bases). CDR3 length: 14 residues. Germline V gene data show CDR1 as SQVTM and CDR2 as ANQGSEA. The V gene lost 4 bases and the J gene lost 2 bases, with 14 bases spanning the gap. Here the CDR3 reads CSVVWAGLQETQYF. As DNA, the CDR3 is TGCAGCGTTGTGTGGGCGGGTTTGCAAGAGACCCAGTACTTC.

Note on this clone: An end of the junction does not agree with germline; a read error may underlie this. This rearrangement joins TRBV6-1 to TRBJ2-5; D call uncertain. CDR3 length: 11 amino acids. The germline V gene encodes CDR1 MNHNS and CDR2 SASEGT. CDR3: CASRNQETQYF. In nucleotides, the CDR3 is TGTGCCAGCAGAAACCAGGAGACCCAGTACTTC.

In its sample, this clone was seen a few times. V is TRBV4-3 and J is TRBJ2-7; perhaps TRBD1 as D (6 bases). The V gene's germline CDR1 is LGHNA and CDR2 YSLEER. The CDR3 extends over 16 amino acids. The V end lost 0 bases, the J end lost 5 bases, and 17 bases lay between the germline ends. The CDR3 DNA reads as TGCGCCAGCAGCCAAGAGAGAGACAGGCCCTCGCACGAGCAGTACTTC. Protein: CASSQERDRPSHEQYF.

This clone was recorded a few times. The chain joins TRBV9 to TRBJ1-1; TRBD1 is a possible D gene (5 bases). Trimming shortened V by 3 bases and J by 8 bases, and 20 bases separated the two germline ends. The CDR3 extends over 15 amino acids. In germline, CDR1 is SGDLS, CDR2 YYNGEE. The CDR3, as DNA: TGTGCCAGCAGCGCAGGTCCCCTAGTGGCAGGGGAAGCTTTCTTT. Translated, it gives CASSAGPLVAGEAFF. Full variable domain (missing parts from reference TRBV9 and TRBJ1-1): DSGVTQTPKHLITATGQRVTLRCSPRSGDLSVYWYQQSLDQGLQFLIQYYNGEERAKGNILERFSAQQFPDLHSELNLSSLELGDSALYFCASSAGPLVAGEAFFGQGTRLTVV.

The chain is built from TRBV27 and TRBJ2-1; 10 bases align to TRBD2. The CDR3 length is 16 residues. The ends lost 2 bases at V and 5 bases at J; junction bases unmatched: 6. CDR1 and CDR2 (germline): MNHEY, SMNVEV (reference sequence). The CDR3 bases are TGTGCCAGCAGTTTACTCACTAGCGGGACCCACAATGAGCAGTTCTTC. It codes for CASSLLTSGTHNEQFF.

Written as DNA, the CDR3 is TGTGCCAGCAGCCCATCAGACTATGGCTACACCTTC. Translated, it gives CASSPSDYGYTF. The V call is TRBV6-6, the J call TRBJ1-2; D is ambiguous. Germline CDR1 and CDR2: MNHNY and SVGAGI (reference sequence). Trimming took off 6 bases at V and 3 bases at J, with 8 bases between the two ends. CDR3 length: 12 amino acids.

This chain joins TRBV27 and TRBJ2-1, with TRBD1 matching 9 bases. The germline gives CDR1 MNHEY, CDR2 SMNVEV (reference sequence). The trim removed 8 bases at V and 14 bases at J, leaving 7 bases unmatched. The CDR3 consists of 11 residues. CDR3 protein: CASQAGTGKFF. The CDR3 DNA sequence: TGTGCCAGCCAAGCCGGGACAGGGAAGTTCTTC.

The CDR3 region is CASSPPRGLTDTQYF. The CDR3 region has the DNA TGTGCCAGCAGCCCTCCGCGCGGCCTCACAGATACGCAGTATTTT. The gene calls are TRBV13 and TRBJ2-3; D is unclear. The CDR3 is made up of 15 amino acids. Germline-derived CDR1 and CDR2 are PRHDT and FYEKMQ (reference sequence). V dropped 5 bases and J dropped 2 bases, with 14 bases sitting between them.

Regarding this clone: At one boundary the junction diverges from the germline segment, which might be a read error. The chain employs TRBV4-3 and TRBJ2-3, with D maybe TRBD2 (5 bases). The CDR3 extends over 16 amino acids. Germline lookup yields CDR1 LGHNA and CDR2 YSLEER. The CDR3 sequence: CASSQVLRQLGDAQYF. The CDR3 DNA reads TGCGCCAGCAGCCAAGTACTGCGCCAGTTGGGAGATGCGCAGTATTTT.

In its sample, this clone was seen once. The CDR3 DNA follows: TGTGCCAGCAGCTTGGGAGACAGGGGTGAAGAGACCCAGTACTTC. Residues: CASSLGDRGEETQYF. The chain employs TRBV5-8 and TRBJ2-5; 8 bases are a match to TRBD1. CDR3 size: 15 residues. CDR1 SGHTS and CDR2 YDEGEE come from the germline V gene. Losses at the gene ends were 0 bases for V and 3 bases for J; bases not matched to a gene: 4.

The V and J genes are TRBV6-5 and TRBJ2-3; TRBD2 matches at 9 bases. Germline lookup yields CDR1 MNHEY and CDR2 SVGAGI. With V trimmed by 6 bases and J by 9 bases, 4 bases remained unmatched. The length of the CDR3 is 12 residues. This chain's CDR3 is CASRTTSGTQYF. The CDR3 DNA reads TGTGCCAGCAGGACCACTAGCGGGACGCAGTATTTT.

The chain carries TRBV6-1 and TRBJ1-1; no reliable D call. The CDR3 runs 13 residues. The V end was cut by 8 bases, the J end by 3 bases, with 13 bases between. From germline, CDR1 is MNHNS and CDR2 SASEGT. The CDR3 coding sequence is TGTGCCAGCGGGCGGGTTTACGACACTGAAGCTTTCTTT. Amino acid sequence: CASGRVYDTEAFF.

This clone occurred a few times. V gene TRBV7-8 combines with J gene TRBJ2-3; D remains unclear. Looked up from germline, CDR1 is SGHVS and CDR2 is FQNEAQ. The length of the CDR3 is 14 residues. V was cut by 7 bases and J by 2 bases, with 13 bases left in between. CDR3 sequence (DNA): TGTGCCAGCACCCCCGCACTACCCACAGATACGCAGTATTTT. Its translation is CASTPALPTDTQYF.

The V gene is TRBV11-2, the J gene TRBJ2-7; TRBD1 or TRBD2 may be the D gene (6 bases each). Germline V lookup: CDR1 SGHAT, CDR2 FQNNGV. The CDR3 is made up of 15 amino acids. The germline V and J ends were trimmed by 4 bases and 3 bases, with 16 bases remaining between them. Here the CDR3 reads CASSSGASSGYEQYF. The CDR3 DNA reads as TGTGCCAGCAGCTCGGGGGCCTCTTCTGGCTACGAGCAGTACTTC.

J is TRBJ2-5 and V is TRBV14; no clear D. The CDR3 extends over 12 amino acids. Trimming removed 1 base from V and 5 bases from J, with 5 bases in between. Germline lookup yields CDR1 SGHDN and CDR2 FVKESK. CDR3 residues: CASSQVLETQYF. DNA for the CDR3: TGTGCCAGCAGCCAAGTGTTGGAGACCCAGTACTTC.

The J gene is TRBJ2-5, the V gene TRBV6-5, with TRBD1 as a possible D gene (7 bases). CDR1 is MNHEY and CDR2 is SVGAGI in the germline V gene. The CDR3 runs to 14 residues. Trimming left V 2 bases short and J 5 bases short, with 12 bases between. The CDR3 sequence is CASSYTPGGETQYF. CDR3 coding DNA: TGTGCCAGCAGTTACACCCCAGGGGGGGAGACCCAGTACTTC.

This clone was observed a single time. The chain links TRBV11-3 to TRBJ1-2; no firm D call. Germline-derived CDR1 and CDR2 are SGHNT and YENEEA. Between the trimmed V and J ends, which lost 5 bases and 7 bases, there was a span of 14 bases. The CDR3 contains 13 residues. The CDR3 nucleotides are TGTGCCAGCAGCACCCAAATAGGCTCTGGCTACACCTTC. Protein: CASSTQIGSGYTF.

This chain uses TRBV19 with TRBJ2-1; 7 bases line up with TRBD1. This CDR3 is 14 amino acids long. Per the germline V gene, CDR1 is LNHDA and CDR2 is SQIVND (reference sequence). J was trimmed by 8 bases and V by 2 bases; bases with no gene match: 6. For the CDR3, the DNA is TGTGCCAGTAGTATAAAGGGACAGTATCATGAGCAGTTCTTC. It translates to CASSIKGQYHEQFF.

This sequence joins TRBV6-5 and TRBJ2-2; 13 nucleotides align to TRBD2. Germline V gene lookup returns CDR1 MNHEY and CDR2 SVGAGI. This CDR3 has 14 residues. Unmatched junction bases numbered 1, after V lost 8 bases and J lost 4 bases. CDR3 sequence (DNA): TGTGCCAGCGGACTAGCGGGAGCCACCGGGGAGCTGTTTTTT. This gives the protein CASGLAGATGELFF.

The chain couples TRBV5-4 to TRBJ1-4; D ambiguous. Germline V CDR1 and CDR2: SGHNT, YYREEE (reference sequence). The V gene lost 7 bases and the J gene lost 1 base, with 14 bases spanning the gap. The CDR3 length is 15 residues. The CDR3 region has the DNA TGTGCCAGCGGGATCTTGGACGGAACTAATGAAAAACTGTTTTTT. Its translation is CASGILDGTNEKLFF.

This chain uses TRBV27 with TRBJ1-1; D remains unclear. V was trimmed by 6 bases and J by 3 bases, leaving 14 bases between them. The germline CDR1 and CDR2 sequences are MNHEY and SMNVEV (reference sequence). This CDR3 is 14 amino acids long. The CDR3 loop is CASRPWREDTEAFF. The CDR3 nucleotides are TGTGCCAGCAGGCCATGGAGGGAAGACACTGAAGCTTTCTTT.